The present TCR beta chain was sequenced within a study of identifying expanded T cells in peripheral blood. General observations from the study: Differentially abundant clones: roughly 1.2 between replicates, 15 to 17 at roughly 13 days, less than 25 at four.

Clones were read by immunoSEQ multiplex PCR, and TCRdb kept only the in-frame ones, dropping some. The sample has 50,000 to 70,000 clones; 87% are singletons. The CDR3 contains 15 residues. CDR1 and CDR2 from the germline V gene are LNHDA and SQIVND (reference sequence). Trimming at V came to 3 bases and at J to 3 bases, leaving 4 bases not matched to a gene. On this clone itself: Its matching antigen is unknown.

The receptor was isolated from a person aged 18 to 70 in good health. The chain joins TRBV19 to TRBJ1-2; 10 nucleotides align to TRBD1. Source material: blood. Here the CDR3 DNA reads TGTGCCAGTAGTATGGGACAGGGGAGTCACTATGGCTACACCTTC. The encoded protein is CASSMGQGSHYGYTF.